The 13 T cell receptor beta chains listed next were all sequenced from one sample in a study of early T cells in non-severe SARS-CoV-2 infection. Each CDR3 protein is one row after TCRdb ran MiXCR on the 5' RACE reads. This repertoire shows 48,000 or so distinct CDR3 sequences, 6.2% found once; its top ten account for roughly 6.9%. The input for sequencing was whole blood, taken at baseline. These TCRs come from an adult who was a healthcare worker with PCR-confirmed SARS-CoV-2 infection or an uninfected control (not recorded which).

This clonotype was detected many times. The rearrangement uses TRBV7-9 and TRBJ2-5; 9 bases fit TRBD2. The CDR3 spans 15 residues. Losses at the gene ends were 5 bases for V and 4 bases for J; bases not matched to a gene: 8. Germline CDR1 reads SEHNR; CDR2 reads FQNEAQ (reference sequence). This CDR3 is CASSPGTSTRETQYF. In DNA, the CDR3 is TGTGCCAGCAGCCCGGGGACTAGCACACGAGAGACCCAGTACTTC.

In its sample, this clonotype was seen many times. The J gene is TRBJ2-7, the V gene TRBV11-2; 13 bases are a match to TRBD2. This CDR3 has 18 amino acids. From germline, CDR1 is SGHAT and CDR2 FQNNGV. Trimming took 0 bases from V and 0 from J; bases not matched to a gene: 5. The CDR3: CASSLDLGTSGVSYEQYF. In DNA, the CDR3 is TGTGCCAGCAGCTTAGATCTAGGGACTAGCGGGGTCTCCTACGAGCAGTACTTC.

The chain has TRBV28 and TRBJ2-3; D unclear. Looked up from germline, CDR1 is MDHEN and CDR2 is SYDVKM. The length of the CDR3 is 13 residues. The V gene lost 3 bases and the J gene lost 7 bases, with 11 bases spanning the gap. DNA of the CDR3: TGTGCCAGCAGTTTCACTGGGTCAAATACGCAGTATTTT. It specifies CASSFTGSNTQYF.

This clonotype was detected a few times. The V call is TRBV7-2, the J call TRBJ2-7; TRBD1 matches 10 bases. Germline V gives CDR1 SGHTA, CDR2 FQGNSA. J lost 2 bases, V lost 0 bases, and 7 bases had no gene match. The CDR3 sequence is 17 residues long. CDR3 protein: CASSLASGTGDPYEQYF. DNA for the CDR3: TGTGCCAGCAGCTTAGCTTCCGGGACAGGGGACCCCTACGAGCAGTACTTC.

This clonotype was observed a few times. This chain joins TRBV7-8 and TRBJ2-4; D gene ambiguous. The CDR3 loop spans 13 amino acids. Trimming shortened V by 5 bases and J by 3 bases, and 8 bases separated the two germline ends. Germline values: CDR1 SGHVS, CDR2 FQNEAQ. The DNA of the CDR3 is TGTGCCAGCAGCCTGCGTAGCAAAAACATTCAGTACTTC. It translates to CASSLRSKNIQYF.

The CDR3: CASSRGRQQETQYF. The CDR3 nucleotides are TGTGCCAGCAGCCGAGGACGGCAGCAAGAGACCCAGTACTTC. The chain combines TRBV12-3 or TRBV12-4 with TRBJ2-5; no firm D call. The V gene lost 6 bases and the J gene lost 2 bases, with 13 bases spanning the gap. CDR3 size: 14 residues.

This clonotype was picked up many times. V gene TRBV4-2 combines with J gene TRBJ2-3, with 7 nucleotides matching TRBD2. CDR3 length equals 15 residues. V shed 3 bases and J 3 bases; nucleotides not matched to a gene: 6. Looked up from germline, CDR1 is LGHNA and CDR2 is YNFKEQ. CDR3 sequence reads: CASSHTAGVTDTQYF. The CDR3 region has the DNA TGTGCCAGCAGCCATACCGCGGGAGTGACAGATACGCAGTATTTT.

Regarding this clonotype: A much larger clone is a single base away; this may be a read error. J is TRBJ1-5 and V is TRBV20-1, with a weak D call TRBD1 (6 bases). The ends were cut back, 6 bases at V and 3 bases at J, with 15 bases in the middle. This CDR3 spans 14 amino acids. CDR1 is DFQATT, CDR2 SNEGSKA, per germline (reference sequence). CDR3 loop: CSARGETYNQPQHF. The CDR3 DNA follows: TGCAGTGCCAGGGGAGAGACTTACAATCAGCCCCAGCATTTT.

Only a few counts were recorded for this clonotype. The chain recombines TRBV20-1 with TRBJ2-7; TRBD1 agrees at 8 bases. The V and J ends lost 4 bases and 6 bases, in that order; junction bases with no gene match: 14. The germline gives CDR1 DFQATT, CDR2 SNEGSKA (reference sequence). The CDR3 is 15 amino acids. The CDR3 is CSAIIGQGVSGEQYF. DNA for the CDR3: TGCAGTGCTATAATCGGACAGGGAGTTTCGGGCGAGCAGTACTTC.

The chain recombines TRBV7-8 with TRBJ2-2; D perhaps matches TRBD1 (6 bases). The germline CDR1 and CDR2 sequences are SGHVS and FQNEAQ. Trimming stripped 5 bases from V and 1 base from J, with 14 bases between. This CDR3 contains 16 residues. This chain's CDR3 is CASSANSRGNTGELFF. DNA of the CDR3: TGTGCCAGCAGCGCTAATTCCAGGGGGAACACCGGGGAGCTGTTTTTT.

This clonotype has a handful of counts. The J gene is TRBJ2-1, the V gene TRBV11-3; the D is unclear. The germline V gene encodes CDR1 SGHNT and CDR2 YENEEA. V was clipped by 0 bases and J by 6 bases, with 9 bases between them. This CDR3 is built from 14 residues. CDR3 DNA sequence: TGTGCCAGCAGCTTAGATGGACCGAGCAATGAGCAGTTCTTC. Translating gives CASSLDGPSNEQFF.

This clonotype was detected a few times. This chain uses TRBV7-7 with TRBJ2-3, with D perhaps TRBD2 (5 bases). V dropped 4 bases and J dropped 2 bases, with 13 bases sitting between them. The CDR3 spans 15 residues. Germline CDR1 and CDR2: SSHAT and FNYEAQ (reference sequence). The CDR3 DNA follows: TGTGCCAGCAGCTCCTCGCCGGGAACCACAGATACGCAGTATTTT. It translates to CASSSSPGTTDTQYF.

In this sample, this clonotype turned up a few times. The chain uses TRBV18 and TRBJ2-7; maybe TRBD2 (5 bases). This CDR3 has 14 amino acids. The ends were cut back, 3 bases at V and 5 bases at J, with 14 bases in the middle. Germline V gives CDR1 KGHSH, CDR2 LQKENI. The CDR3 DNA follows: TGTGCCAGCTCACCCCTCCCGGGGTCAGACGAGCAGTACTTC. It specifies CASSPLPGSDEQYF.